This T cell receptor beta chain was found in a study of T cells after yellow fever vaccination. General observations from the study: Post-booster repertoires again held most primary-vaccination clones (roughly 96% CD4, about 88% CD8). Abundant clonotypes from the bulk population could get into FACS-sorted repertoires as contaminants.

V shed 1 base and J 6 bases; nucleotides not matched to a gene: 10. The CDR3 sequence is 16 residues long. Looked up from germline, CDR1 is SGHTA and CDR2 is FQGNSA. MiXCR was run by TCRdb on the 5' RACE reads, yielding one entry per CDR3 protein. The sample has 250,000 to 300,000 distinct CDR3 sequences, roughly 4.8% seen once. This clonotype was counted only a few times. The antigen is undetermined. This chain joins TRBV7-2 and TRBJ2-5; 8 nucleotides align to TRBD1. The clonotype was recovered from a man aged 18 to 35 who received the YFV17D yellow fever vaccine. Material: CD4+ T cells sorted from PBMCs, obtained on the day of the yellow fever booster vaccination. This CDR3 is CASSLGLGQGEQTQYF. The CDR3 nucleotides read TGTGCCAGCAGCTTAGGACTCGGACAGGGCGAACAGACCCAGTACTTC.